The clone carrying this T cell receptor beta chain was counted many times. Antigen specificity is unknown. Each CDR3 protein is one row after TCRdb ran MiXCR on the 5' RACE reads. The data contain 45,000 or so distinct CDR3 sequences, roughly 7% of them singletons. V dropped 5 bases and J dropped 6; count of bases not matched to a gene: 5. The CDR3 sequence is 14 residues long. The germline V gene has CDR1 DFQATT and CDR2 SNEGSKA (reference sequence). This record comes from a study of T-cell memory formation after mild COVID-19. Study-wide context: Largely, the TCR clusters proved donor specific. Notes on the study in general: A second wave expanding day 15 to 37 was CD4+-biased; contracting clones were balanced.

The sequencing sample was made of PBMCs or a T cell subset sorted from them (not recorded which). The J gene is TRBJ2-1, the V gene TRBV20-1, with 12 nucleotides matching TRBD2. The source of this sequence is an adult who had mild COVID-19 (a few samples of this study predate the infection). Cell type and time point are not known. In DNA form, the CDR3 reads TGCAGTGCTCCTAGCGGGAGGGCTCCCAATGAGCAGTTCTTC. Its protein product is CSAPSGRAPNEQFF.